These 18 T cell receptor beta chains originate from one sample sequenced in a study of chemoradiotherapy in HPV16-positive cancers. Measured with immunoSEQ multiplex PCR; TCRdb has only the in-frame clones, and not every one. The sample lists more than 9,500 clones; roughly 78% were seen once. The biological material was taken from a patient who underwent chemoradiotherapy. These receptor sequences come from a human donor with HPV-associated anogenital cancer.

The J gene is TRBJ2-7, the V gene TRBV5-6, with 12 positions matching TRBD2. V shed 3 bases, J shed 5 bases, and the junction held 6 bases outside the gene matches. This CDR3 spans 15 amino acids. Germline lookup yields CDR1 SGHDT and CDR2 YYEEEE. The CDR3 loop reads CASSSRLAGVHEQYF. The CDR3 coding sequence is TGTGCCAGCAGCTCTAGACTAGCGGGGGTTCACGAGCAGTACTTC. The variable domain in full, with the rest retrieved from reference TRBV5-6 and TRBJ2-7, is DAGVTQSPTHLIKTRGQQVTLRCSPKSGHDTVSWYQQALGQGPQFIFQYYEEEERQRGNFPDRFSGHQFPNYSSELNVNALLLGDSALYLCASSSRLAGVHEQYFGPGTRLTVT.

The chain recombines TRBV28 with TRBJ2-3; 7 bases match TRBD2. This CDR3 is built from 14 residues. Germline values: CDR1 MDHEN, CDR2 SYDVKM. V lost 7 bases to trimming and J lost 0 bases; unmatched junction nucleotides: 4. The CDR3 sequence is CASTLGGSTDTQYF. The CDR3 DNA reads TGTGCCAGCACTCTCGGGGGGAGCACAGATACGCAGTATTTT.

The CDR3 region is CASSPTRGGHGYTF. CDR3 in DNA: TGTGCCAGCAGCCCCACTCGAGGGGGACATGGCTACACCTTC. The chain carries TRBV7-9 and TRBJ1-2; D possibly corresponds to TRBD1 (6 bases). The ends were cut back, 5 bases at V and 6 bases at J, with 16 bases in the middle. The CDR3 spans 14 residues. CDR1 and CDR2 from the germline V gene are SEHNR and FQNEAQ (reference sequence).

The chain links TRBV6-5 to TRBJ2-7; 12 bases agree with TRBD2. Trimming cost V 6 bases and J 7 bases; bases outside gene matches: 7. There are 14 residues in the CDR3. CDR1 and CDR2 (germline): MNHEY, SVGAGI. The CDR3 loop reads CASSLLAGGGEQYF. CDR3 nucleotides: TGTGCCAGCAGCCTCCTAGCGGGGGGGGGTGAGCAGTACTTC.

The chain uses TRBV11-3 and TRBJ2-1, with 10 bases fitting TRBD2. This CDR3 is 17 amino acids long. Trimming cost V 5 bases and J 7 bases; bases outside gene matches: 14. Germline loops: CDR1 SGHNT, CDR2 YENEEA. The CDR3 spells CASSLGLAPGAANEQFF. The CDR3 region has the DNA TGTGCCAGCAGCCTGGGACTAGCGCCAGGGGCGGCAAATGAGCAGTTCTTC.

The V gene is TRBV10-3, the J gene TRBJ1-1, with D possibly being TRBD1 (6 bases). V was clipped by 10 bases and J by 6 bases, with 24 bases between them. There are 15 residues in the CDR3. CDR1 is ENHRY and CDR2 is SYGVKD in the germline V gene. The CDR3 spells CATSTGGRVEAEAFF. CDR3 in DNA: TGTGCCACTTCTACCGGGGGGCGCGTAGAGGCTGAAGCTTTCTTT.

The chain links TRBV10-3 to TRBJ2-1, with D possibly being TRBD1 or TRBD2 (5 bases each). Germline CDR1 reads ENHRY; CDR2 reads SYGVKD. V lost 8 bases and J 6 bases, leaving 14 bases between the germline ends. This CDR3 has 13 amino acids. The CDR3 loop is CAIGDLGRNEQFF. The CDR3 region has the DNA TGTGCCATCGGGGACCTAGGGCGCAATGAGCAGTTCTTC.

The chain carries TRBV27 and TRBJ2-1; D is uncertain. This CDR3 is 13 amino acids long. V was trimmed by 4 bases and J by 2 bases, leaving 6 bases between them. CDR1 is MNHEY, CDR2 SMNVEV, per germline (reference sequence). Written as DNA, the CDR3 is TGTGCCAGCAGTTCCCCCCCCTACAATGAGCAGTTCTTC. Amino acid sequence: CASSSPPYNEQFF.

This sequence joins TRBV5-1 and TRBJ2-2, with D possibly being TRBD1 or TRBD2 (5 bases each). This CDR3 spans 15 amino acids. Germline V gives CDR1 SGHRS, CDR2 YFSETQ. V was shortened by 3 bases and J by 4 bases, with 13 bases between the two germline ends. As DNA, the CDR3 is TGCGCCAGCAGCTCACGGGACCTGGCCACCGGGGAGCTGTTTTTT. This encodes CASSSRDLATGELFF. Looking up the rest from reference TRBV5-1 and TRBJ2-2 gives the full variable domain: KAGVTQTPRYLIKTRGQQVTLSCSPISGHRSVSWYQQTPGQGLQFLFEYFSETQRNKGNFPGRFSGRQFSNSRSEMNVSTLELGDSALYLCASSSRDLATGELFFGEGSRLTVL.

This clone showed up just a few times. The J gene is TRBJ1-2, the V gene TRBV28; D is undetermined. The germline gives CDR1 MDHEN, CDR2 SYDVKM. The CDR3 is made up of 11 amino acids. V dropped 5 bases and J dropped 2 bases, with 3 bases sitting between them. The CDR3 DNA is TGTGCCAGCAGTCAAAACTATGGCTACACCTTC. It yields the protein CASSQNYGYTF.

The V call is TRBV9, the J call TRBJ2-2; 9 bases map to TRBD1. After removal of 4 bases from V and 10 bases from J, the junction contained 5 bases not matched to a gene. The CDR3 is made up of 13 amino acids. Germline CDR1 and CDR2: SGDLS and YYNGEE. CDR3 DNA sequence: TGTGCCAGCAGCTGGACAGGGGTAGAGGAGCTGTTTTTT. Translated: CASSWTGVEELFF.

The chain employs TRBV23-1 and TRBJ1-5; D is ambiguous. TRBV23-1 has ORF status, its function being uncertain. The CDR3 sequence is 15 residues long. Trimming removed 2 bases at V and 4 bases at J, with 12 bases between. CDR3 in DNA: TGCGCCAGCAGTCAAGGTGGGCCCGGGAATCAGCCCCAGCATTTT. This encodes CASSQGGPGNQPQHF.

This chain joins TRBV6-4 and TRBJ1-2, with D tentatively TRBD1 (5 bases). This CDR3 spans 13 amino acids. The germline V gene has CDR1 MRHNA and CDR2 SNTAGT. Trimming cost V 5 bases and J 3 bases, with 10 bases left between them. CDR3 coding DNA: TGTGCCAGCAGTCGGGACCGATACTATGGCTACACCTTC. It is translated as CASSRDRYYGYTF.

V is TRBV28 and J is TRBJ1-2; 9 positions match TRBD1. Germline lookup yields CDR1 MDHEN and CDR2 SYDVKM. The CDR3 loop spans 13 amino acids. Trimming at V came to 6 bases and at J to 5 bases, leaving 4 bases not matched to a gene. As DNA, the CDR3 is TGTGCCAGCAGGACACAGGGGGCGTATGGCTACACCTTC. It yields the protein CASRTQGAYGYTF.

This clone was observed a few times. The chain carries TRBV7-6 and TRBJ1-5, with a possible D match to TRBD1 (5 bases). Per the germline V gene, CDR1 is SGHVS and CDR2 is FNYEAQ. Trimming pared 0 bases from V and 7 bases from J, leaving 7 bases between. The CDR3 extends over 13 amino acids. The CDR3 reads CASSLAGDQPQHF. CDR3 DNA sequence: TGTGCCAGCAGCTTAGCTGGGGACCAGCCCCAGCATTTT.

This clone was recorded once. The genes are TRBV19 and TRBJ1-4; a weak D match, TRBD1 (6 bases). Germline-derived CDR1 and CDR2 are LNHDA and SQIVND (reference sequence). This CDR3 has 12 amino acids. The V end lost 6 bases, the J end lost 8 bases, and 10 bases lay between the germline ends. DNA for the CDR3: TGTGCCAGTAGCCAGGGGTTGGAAAAACTGTTTTTT. Translated, it gives CASSQGLEKLFF.

The chain carries TRBV5-4 and TRBJ1-1; D is unresolved. This CDR3 spans 15 amino acids. Germline V gives CDR1 SGHNT, CDR2 YYREEE (reference sequence). V was pared by 4 bases and J by 1 base, with 14 bases between. The CDR3 region has the DNA TGTGCCAGCAGCCGGATACTGCCCCCGAACACTGAAGCTTTCTTT. This sequence encodes CASSRILPPNTEAFF.

The V gene is TRBV7-2, the J gene TRBJ2-5; 8 bases match TRBD2. The V gene's germline CDR1 is SGHTA and CDR2 FQGNSA. The CDR3 length is 14 residues. The trim removed 1 base at V and 5 bases at J, leaving 3 bases unmatched. CDR3 sequence (DNA): TGTGCCAGCAGCTTAGAAGCGGGGGTGGAGACCCAGTACTTC. Residues: CASSLEAGVETQYF. Complete variable domain (other parts from reference TRBV7-2 and TRBJ2-5): GAGVSQSPSNKVTEKGKDVELRCDPISGHTALYWYRQSLGQGLEFLIYFQGNSAPDKSGLPSDRFSAERTGGSVSTLTIQRTQQEDSAVYLCASSLEAGVETQYFGPGTRLLVL.